This note documents a single T cell receptor (beta chain) sequence. Its specificity is not known. The sample comes from a study of blood T cells in healthy people across ages. Overall study findings and caveats: Both higher diversity and more naive CD4+ cells marked long-lived donors when set against aged donors. Any conclusive comparison of naive versus antigen-experienced cells was prevented by using unsorted PBMCs.

Each sample used at least 6 million PBMCs. V shed 3 bases, J shed 8 bases, and the junction held 7 bases outside the gene matches. The CDR3 is 15 residues long. Germline CDR1 is SGDLS and CDR2 is YYNGEE. A J-beta primer mix and a sample-barcoded 5' primer were used in a second PCR of about 7 to 12 cycles. MiXCR was run by TCRdb on the 5' RACE reads, yielding one entry per CDR3 protein. The sample yields hundreds of thousands of distinct CDR3 sequences, approximately 55% seen once. The source is an elderly man in good health. Sequencing was done on a sample of blood. The chain couples TRBV9 to TRBJ1-4; 10 nucleotides match TRBD1. The CDR3 region has the DNA TGTGCCAGCAGCGCCAGACAGGGGGCCAGAGAAAAACTGTTTTTT. It yields the protein CASSARQGAREKLFF.